The rows below give T cell receptor beta chains drawn from one sample of a study of T cells after yellow fever vaccination. MiXCR, applied by TCRdb to the 5' RACE reads, yields one record per CDR3 protein. The sample carries under 250,000 distinct CDR3 sequences, less than 9% recorded once. The sample here was CD4+ T cells sorted from PBMCs, taken 15 days after the yellow fever booster vaccination. These receptors all stem from a man aged 25-40 years who received the YFV17D yellow fever vaccine. CDR3s include the opening cysteine and the closing phenylalanine or tryptophan. A D gene is named only where the DNA matches it firmly. Rows may omit the clone size; those that give it use once, few, many or a size class.

NA	TRBJ1-5	TRBV20-1	many	CSARGQRANNQPQHF	TGCAGTGCCCGAGGACAGAGGGCGAACAATCAGCCCCAGCATTTT
NA	TRBJ2-1	TRBV6-5	NA	CSSSYAREQFF	TGTTCCAGCAGTTACGCGAGGGAGCAGTTCTTC
NA	TRBJ2-1	TRBV12-3/TRBV12-4	many	CASSSVHGSVEQFF	TGTGCCAGCAGTTCCGTTCACGGCAGCGTCGAGCAGTTCTTC
TRBD1	TRBJ1-1	TRBV3-1	NA	CASSHSRTGIWAEAFF	TGTGCCAGCAGCCACTCCAGGACAGGGATATGGGCTGAAGCTTTCTTT
NA	TRBJ2-1	TRBV3-1	many	CASSRTPGLYNEQFF	TGTGCCAGCAGCCGTACGCCGGGGCTTTACAATGAGCAGTTCTTC
TRBD2	TRBJ2-7	TRBV6-2/TRBV6-3	NA	CASRRAGGLLDEQYF	TGTGCCAGCAGGAGAGCGGGGGGCCTCCTGGACGAGCAGTACTTC
NA	TRBJ2-2	TRBV5-1	few	CASSSTGNTGELFF	TGCGCCAGCAGCTCGACAGGGAACACCGGGGAGCTGTTTTTT
NA	TRBJ2-5	TRBV27	many	CASSLTSGVGETQYF	TGTGCCAGCAGTTTAACGTCGGGGGTGGGGGAGACCCAGTACTTC
NA	TRBJ2-1	TRBV7-3	many	CASSSGGRSEQFF	TGTGCCAGCAGCTCGGGTGGGCGTAGTGAGCAGTTCTTC
NA	TRBJ2-7	TRBV20-1	NA	CCARVDSRRHKSSYEQYF	TGCTGTGCTAGAGTTGACTCCAGACGACATAAAAGCTCCTACGAGCAGTACTTC
NA	TRBJ2-3	TRBV5-4	few	CASTPTGTTDTQYF	TGTGCCAGCACCCCGACCGGGACCACAGATACGCAGTATTTT
NA	TRBJ2-6	TRBV2	few	CASRGRWRGANVLTF	TGTGCCAGCAGAGGTCGTTGGCGCGGGGCCAACGTCCTGACTTTC
TRBD2	TRBJ2-2	TRBV7-3	NA	CASSLSGGGTGELFF	TGTGCCAGCAGCTTATCGGGAGGGGGAACCGGGGAGCTGTTTTTT
NA	TRBJ2-3	TRBV5-1	few	CASKLALRASTDTQYF	TGCGCCAGCAAACTTGCCCTCAGGGCTAGCACAGATACGCAGTATTTT
NA	TRBJ2-1	TRBV24-1	many	CATASMVNNEQFF	TGTGCCACCGCCTCTATGGTGAACAATGAGCAGTTCTTC
NA	TRBJ2-5	TRBV3-1	many	CASSQGPDGAETQYF	TGTGCCAGCAGCCAAGGGCCAGATGGGGCGGAGACCCAGTACTTC
NA	TRBJ2-5	TRBV9	few	CASSVGVGSGETQYF	TGTGCCAGCAGCGTAGGGGTCGGGAGCGGAGAGACCCAGTACTTC